The present T cell receptor (beta chain) was sequenced within a study of shared clonotypes between healthy human individuals (dated by TCRdb to about 2020). Study-level background: The cohort comprised a couple of women and a few men aged 18 to 49 years. For each donor, CD4 naive and CD4 memory were each given three plates, CD8 naive was given two plates, and CD8 memory was given one plate. To estimate repertoire size and how much clonotypes are shared between individuals, the study performed deep sequencing of blood TCR repertoires from about five healthy adults. To increase sequencing depth and limit assay-specific biases, TCR repertoire library preparation and sequencing were carried out by different laboratories using diverse techniques. Between about 0.94 and 10 billion PBMCs per donor were obtained by leukapheresis.

Using the deep immunoSEQ assay, TCR CDR3 regions were amplified from genomic DNA by multiplex PCR. Extracted genomic DNA from each cell subset was distributed evenly across all wells of several immunoSEQ 96-well plates, and each plate was treated as a replicate. For sorted subsets, each replicate PCR was loaded with 200 ng genomic DNA, equivalent to approximately 33,000 T cell genomes. Purified libraries were measured with a Qubit 3.0 fluorometer, size-checked on a Bioanalyzer 2100, and measured again with the KAPA Library Quantification kit. Every immunoSEQ 96-well plate was sequenced on a dedicated single-read 150-cycle Illumina NextSeq 550 flow cell. Under the source paper's analysis protocol: Because the immunoSEQ output held only junctional sequences and lacked quality scores, the filtering could not match the filtering applied to full-length reads. Sequences were annotated with PyIR, a Python wrapper for IgBLAST v1.9, using IMGT germline references to assign V/J genes and CDR3. Reads were filtered out if the reads had weak V/J assignments (E-value above 1e-6), no CDR3, stop codons, out-of-frame junctions, or ambiguous translated residues. V3J clonotypes were defined as sequences sharing an identical inferred V gene, J gene, and CDR3 amino acid sequence. Percentage overlap between repertoires was calculated by dividing the number of shared unique clonotypes by the size of the smaller repertoire. Repertoire richness was assessed with RTK rarefaction, the Chao1 estimator, and Recon v2.1 estimates of unobserved clonotypes. OLGA was used to compute generation probabilities for all TCRbeta clonotypes that the gDNA method yielded from a handful of donors. TCRdb retrieved this table from immuneACCESS and kept in-frame rearrangements only. Not all clones are present; in checked studies, unresolved V genes account for under half, and no reason is known for the remainder. Clonal size and the V and J genes are those of that table, whereas D and trimming came from the DNA. The sample table shows 2 million to 2.5 million clones, and roughly 95% are seen once. Of the sample, 0.1% to 0.15% is held by the ten largest clones.

A note on this clone: What antigen it recognizes has not been identified. Base-call qualities are not available, and no considerably larger clone is one nucleotide away.

According to the germline V gene, CDR1 reads MNHEY and CDR2 reads SVGAGI. The CDR3, from cysteine to phenylalanine, totals 15 residues. The read is trimmed to its CDR3 DNA, 45 bases read in frame from base 1. V loses 6 bases, J loses 8 bases, and the germline ends lie 23 bases apart. Points the paper makes about the study in general: Rarefaction of sorted-subset datasets indicated incomplete sequencing despite the large sequencing depth. Compared with non-shared clonotypes, the clonotypes found in all four sorted-subset donors had higher generation probabilities. Naive subsets generally had larger estimated clonotype richness than memory subsets. Pairwise subsampling led to the expectation that sequencing depth would affect the degree of clonotype sharing among donors. Sampling was limited to blood, and TCR repertoires in tissue likely differ from TCR repertoires in blood. Sharing across a few donors was observed for approximately 5% of naive CD4, over 3% of naive CD8, over 2% of memory CD4, and less than 0.45% of memory CD8 clonotypes. The genetic and exposure-history diversity represented was limited by the small number of donors.

Donors were healthy HIV-negative adults with no recently reported acute infections or vaccinations. Only Caucasian adults living in Nashville, Tennessee, USA were represented among the donors. CD4+ T cells were enriched through magnetic negative selection, after which naive cells were positively selected on CD45RA and the remaining negative fraction served as the memory subset. Blood was collected by leukapheresis, and PBMCs were isolated by Ficoll-Histopaque density gradient centrifugation and then cryopreserved in liquid nitrogen vapor phase. Purity and quantity of every magnetically sorted T cell population were checked by analytical flow cytometry. Genomic DNA was isolated from every sorted fraction and measured by UV absorbance on a Nanodrop 2000c.

This clonotype was obtained from a man aged 18 to 35 in good health. What was sequenced was naive CD4+ T cells sorted from blood. The cell subset or site label, as the study defines it: CD45RA+ positively selected. Rearrangement joined TRBV6-5 to TRBJ2-7; the D segment could be TRBD2, given 6 matching bases. The DNA reads TGTGCCAGCAGGGTTGGGGGGAAGAAACCGGGAAAGCAGTACTTC. The translation is CASRVGGKKPGKQYF.